This T cell receptor (beta chain) was identified in a study of T cell responses to AZD1222 COVID-19 vaccine. General study findings and limits: Baseline seropositivity occurred in only six AZD1222 recipients.

The CDR3 is 19 amino acids. The data were produced by immunoSEQ multiplex PCR, yet TCRdb's version contains in-frame clones alone and is incomplete. Here the sample spans more than 95,000 clones, 88% being singletons. As to this clone: Its matching antigen is unknown.

V gene TRBV21-1 combines with J gene TRBJ1-5; the table's TRBD1 call for D was not verified on the DNA. TRBV21-1 is classified as a pseudogene. The sequencing here drew on peripheral blood, taken on day 0 of AZD1222 vaccination. The clonotype comes from an adult in good health. CDR3 sequence: CASMGQGAHHTDSNQPQHF. CDR3 coding DNA: TGTGCCAGCATGGGACAGGGGGCTCATCACACTGATAGCAATCAGCCCCAGCATTTT.